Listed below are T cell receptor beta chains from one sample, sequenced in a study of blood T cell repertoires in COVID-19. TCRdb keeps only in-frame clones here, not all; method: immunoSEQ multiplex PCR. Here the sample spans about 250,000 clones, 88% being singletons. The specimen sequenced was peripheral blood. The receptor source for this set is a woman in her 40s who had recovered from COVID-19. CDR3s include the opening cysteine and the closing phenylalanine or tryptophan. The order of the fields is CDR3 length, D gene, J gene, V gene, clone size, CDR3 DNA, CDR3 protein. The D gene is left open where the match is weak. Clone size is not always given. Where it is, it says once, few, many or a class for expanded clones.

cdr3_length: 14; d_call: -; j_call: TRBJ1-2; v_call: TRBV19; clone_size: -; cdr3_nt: TGTGCCAGTAGTATAGGCCCTAGGCCCTATGGCTACACCTTC; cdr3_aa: CASSIGPRPYGYTF
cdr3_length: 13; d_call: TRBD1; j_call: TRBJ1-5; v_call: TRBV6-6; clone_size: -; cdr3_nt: TGTGCCAGCAGTTCGGGACGCGACAGGGCGGGGCATTTT; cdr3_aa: CASSSGRDRAGHF
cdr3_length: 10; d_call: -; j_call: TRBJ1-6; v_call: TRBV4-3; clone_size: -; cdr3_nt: TGCGCCAGCAGCCCGGGGGGGGTTTGCTTT; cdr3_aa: CASSPGGVCF
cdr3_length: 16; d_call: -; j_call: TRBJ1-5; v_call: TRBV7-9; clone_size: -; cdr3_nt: TGTGCCAGCAGCTTAGCGCTACGGGACACTCATCAGCCCCAGCATTTT; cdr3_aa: CASSLALRDTHQPQHF
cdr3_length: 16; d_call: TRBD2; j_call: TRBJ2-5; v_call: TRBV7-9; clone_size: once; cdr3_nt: TGTGCCAGCAGCCACCGTAGCGGGAGGGCCCAAGAGACCCAGTACTTC; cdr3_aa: CASSHRSGRAQETQYF
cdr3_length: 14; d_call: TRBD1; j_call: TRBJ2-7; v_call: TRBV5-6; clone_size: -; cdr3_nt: TGTGCCAGCATCCCGACAGGGCTCCCCTACGAGCAGTACTTC; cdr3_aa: CASIPTGLPYEQYF
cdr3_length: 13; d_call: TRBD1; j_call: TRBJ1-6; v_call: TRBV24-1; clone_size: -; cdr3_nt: TGTGCCACCAGTGAACGACAGGGCTCGCCCCTCCACTTT; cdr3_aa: CATSERQGSPLHF
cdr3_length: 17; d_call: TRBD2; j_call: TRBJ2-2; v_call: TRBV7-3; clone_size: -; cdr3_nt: TGTGCCAGCAGCTTAAGTCCGGGAGGCCCCCAGGGCGGGGAGCTGTTTTTT; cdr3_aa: CASSLSPGGPQGGELFF
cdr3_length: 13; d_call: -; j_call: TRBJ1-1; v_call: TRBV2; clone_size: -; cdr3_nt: TGTGCCAGCAGACCAGACAGTCTCACTGAAGCTTTCTTT; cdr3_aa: CASRPDSLTEAFF
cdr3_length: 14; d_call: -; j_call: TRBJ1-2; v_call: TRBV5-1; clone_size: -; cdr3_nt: TGCGCCAGCAGCCCCGAAGGACAGACCTTGGGCTACACCTTC; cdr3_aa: CASSPEGQTLGYTF
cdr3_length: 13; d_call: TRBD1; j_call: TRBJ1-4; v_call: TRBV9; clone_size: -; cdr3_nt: TGTGCCAGCAGCGGGGACAGGGGGGAAAAACTGTTTTTT; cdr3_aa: CASSGDRGEKLFF
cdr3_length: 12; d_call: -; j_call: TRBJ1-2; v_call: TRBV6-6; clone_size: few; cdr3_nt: TGTGCCAGCAGTTACTCGACGGAGGGCTACACCTTC; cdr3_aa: CASSYSTEGYTF
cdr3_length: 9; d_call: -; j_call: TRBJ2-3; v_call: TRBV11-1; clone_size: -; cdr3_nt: TGTGCCGCCGGGGATACGCAGTATTTT; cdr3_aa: CAAGDTQYF
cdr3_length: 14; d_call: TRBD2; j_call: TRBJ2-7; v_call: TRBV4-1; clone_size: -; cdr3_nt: TGCGCCAGCAGCCCCGGGACTAGCGGATACGAGCAGTACTTC; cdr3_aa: CASSPGTSGYEQYF
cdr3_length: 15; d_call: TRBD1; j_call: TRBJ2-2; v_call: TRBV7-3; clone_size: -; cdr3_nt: TGTGCCAGCAGCCCGCAGGGGGCAGGCACCGGGGAGCTGTTTTTT; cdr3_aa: CASSPQGAGTGELFF
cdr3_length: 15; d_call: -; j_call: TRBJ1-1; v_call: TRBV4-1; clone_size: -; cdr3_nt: TGCGCCAGCAGCCAAGATTGGGCACTTTACACTGAAGCTTTCTTT; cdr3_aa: CASSQDWALYTEAFF
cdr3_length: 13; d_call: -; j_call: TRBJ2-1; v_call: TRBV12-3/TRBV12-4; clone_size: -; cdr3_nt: TGTGCCAGCACCCTGGGGCCAGGAGTTGGGCAGTTCTTC; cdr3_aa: CASTLGPGVGQFF
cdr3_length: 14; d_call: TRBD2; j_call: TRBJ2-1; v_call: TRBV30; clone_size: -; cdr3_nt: TGTGCCTGGAATGGACTAGCGGCGTACAATGAGCAGTTCTTC; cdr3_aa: CAWNGLAAYNEQFF
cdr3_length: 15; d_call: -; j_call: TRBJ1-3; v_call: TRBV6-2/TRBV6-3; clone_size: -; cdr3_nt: TGTGCCAGCAGTTACCCCTGGAGCGGTGGAAACACCATATATTTT; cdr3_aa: CASSYPWSGGNTIYF
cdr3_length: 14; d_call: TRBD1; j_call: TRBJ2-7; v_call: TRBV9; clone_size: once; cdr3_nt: TGTGCCAGCAGCGTAGATGGACAGGGCCCGGAGCAGTACTTC; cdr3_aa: CASSVDGQGPEQYF
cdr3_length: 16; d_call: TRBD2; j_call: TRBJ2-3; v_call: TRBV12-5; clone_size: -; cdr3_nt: TGTGCTAGTGGTCGAGGGGTAGCGGGCCCCACAGATACGCAGTATTTT; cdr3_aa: CASGRGVAGPTDTQYF
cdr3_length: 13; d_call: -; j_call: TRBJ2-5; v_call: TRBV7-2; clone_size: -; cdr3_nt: TGTGCCAGCAGCCTAACAGCATTGGAGACCCAGTACTTC; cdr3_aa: CASSLTALETQYF
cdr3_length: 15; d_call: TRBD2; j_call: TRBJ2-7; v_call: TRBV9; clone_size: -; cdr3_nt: TGTGCCAGCAGCGTAGGAGGGCGGGAGGGGGTCGAGCAGTACTTC; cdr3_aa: CASSVGGREGVEQYF
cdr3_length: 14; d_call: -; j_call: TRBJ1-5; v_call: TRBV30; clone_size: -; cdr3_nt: TGTGCCTGGAGGGGGCAGGGGATTTTTTGGCCCCAGCATTTT; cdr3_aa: CAWRGQGIFWPQHF
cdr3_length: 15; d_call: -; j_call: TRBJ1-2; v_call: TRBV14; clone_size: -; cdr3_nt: TGTGCCAGCAGCCAAGCAGGCGGAGGGCCAGTGGGCTACACCTTC; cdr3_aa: CASSQAGGGPVGYTF
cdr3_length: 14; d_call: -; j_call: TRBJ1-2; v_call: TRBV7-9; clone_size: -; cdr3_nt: TGTGCCAGCAGCTTAGCGGGCAGGGGAGATGGCTACACCTTC; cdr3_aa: CASSLAGRGDGYTF
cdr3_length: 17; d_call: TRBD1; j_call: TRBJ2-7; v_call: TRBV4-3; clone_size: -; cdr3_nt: TGCGCCAGCAGCCAAGAGCCACAGGGGTCCAGACCCTACGAGCAGTACTTC; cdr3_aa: CASSQEPQGSRPYEQYF
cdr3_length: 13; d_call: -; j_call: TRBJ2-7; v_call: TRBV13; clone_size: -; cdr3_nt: TGTGCCAGCAGCTTAGGCGGGTATTACGAGCAGTACTTC; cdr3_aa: CASSLGGYYEQYF
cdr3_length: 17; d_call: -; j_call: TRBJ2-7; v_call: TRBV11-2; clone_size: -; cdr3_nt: TGTGCCAGCAGCTTAGACCCGGGGGGCCGGGCCCGGGGCGAGCAGTACTTC; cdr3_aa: CASSLDPGGRARGEQYF
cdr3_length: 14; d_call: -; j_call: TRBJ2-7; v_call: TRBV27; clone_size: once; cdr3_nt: TGTGCCAGCAGCCCCGTGGGCCCGTCCTACGAGCAGTACTTC; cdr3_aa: CASSPVGPSYEQYF
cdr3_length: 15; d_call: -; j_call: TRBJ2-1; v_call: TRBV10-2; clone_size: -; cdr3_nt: TGCGCCAGCCGAGGCGCTAGCGAGAGAGGCGATGAGCAGTTCTTC; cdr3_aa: CASRGASERGDEQFF
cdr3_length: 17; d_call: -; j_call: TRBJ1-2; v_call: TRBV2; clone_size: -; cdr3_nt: TGTGCCAGCAGTCCCCCTGGCAGGGCTGCGGCTAACTATGGCTACACCTTC; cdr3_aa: CASSPPGRAAANYGYTF
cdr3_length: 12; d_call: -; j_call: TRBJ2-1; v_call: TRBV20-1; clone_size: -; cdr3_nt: TGCAGTGCTAGTGGGGCGGGATTCGATCAGTTCTTC; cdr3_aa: CSASGAGFDQFF
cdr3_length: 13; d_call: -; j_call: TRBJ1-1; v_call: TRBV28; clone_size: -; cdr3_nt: TGTGCCAGCAGCCCCGGGTTGGGCACTGAAGCTTTCTTT; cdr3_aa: CASSPGLGTEAFF
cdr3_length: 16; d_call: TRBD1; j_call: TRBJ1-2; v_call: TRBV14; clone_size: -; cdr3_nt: TGTGCCAGCAGCCACCGAGCATCAGGGGGCGACTATGGCTACACCTTC; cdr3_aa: CASSHRASGGDYGYTF
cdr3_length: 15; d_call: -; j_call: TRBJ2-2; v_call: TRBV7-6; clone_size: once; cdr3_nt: TGTGCCAGCACCGCCACAGGGGGGGCCACCGGGGAGCTGTTTTTT; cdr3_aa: CASTATGGATGELFF
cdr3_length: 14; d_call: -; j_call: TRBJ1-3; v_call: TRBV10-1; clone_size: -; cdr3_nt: TGCGCCACGAAGGGGAGGGGACGGGAAAACACCATATATTTT; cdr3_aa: CATKGRGRENTIYF
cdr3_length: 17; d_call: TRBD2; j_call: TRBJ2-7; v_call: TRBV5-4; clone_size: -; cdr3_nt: TGTGCCAGCAGCAACCCGGGACTAGCGGGAGTAGTCCACGAGCAGTACTTC; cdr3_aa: CASSNPGLAGVVHEQYF
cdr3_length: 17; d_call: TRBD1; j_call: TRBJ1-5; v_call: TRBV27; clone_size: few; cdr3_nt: TGTGCCAGCAGTCCGCGGACAGGGGGCTTGGGCAATCAGCCCCAGCATTTT; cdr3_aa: CASSPRTGGLGNQPQHF
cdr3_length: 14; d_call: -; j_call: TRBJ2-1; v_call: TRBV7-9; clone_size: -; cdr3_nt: TGTGCCAGCAGCCCCGGACAGCTGAACAATGAGCAGTTCTTC; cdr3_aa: CASSPGQLNNEQFF
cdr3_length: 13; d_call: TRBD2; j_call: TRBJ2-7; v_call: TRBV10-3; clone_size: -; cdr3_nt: TGTGCCATCGGCCAGCGGGAGGGTTACGAGCAGTACTTC; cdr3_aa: CAIGQREGYEQYF
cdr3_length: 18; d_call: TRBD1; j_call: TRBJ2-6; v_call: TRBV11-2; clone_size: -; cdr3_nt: TGTGCCAGCAGCACCCACAGGGGGCCCACTCCTGGGGCCAACGTCCTGACTTTC; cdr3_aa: CASSTHRGPTPGANVLTF
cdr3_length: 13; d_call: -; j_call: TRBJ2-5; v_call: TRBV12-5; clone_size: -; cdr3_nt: TGTGCTAGTGGTTTGGGCCAATCTGAGGCCCAGTACTTC; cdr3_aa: CASGLGQSEAQYF
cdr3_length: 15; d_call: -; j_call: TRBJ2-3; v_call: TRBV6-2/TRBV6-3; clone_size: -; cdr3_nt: TGTGCCAGCAGTTACCCGAGGCATGGCACAGATACGCAGTATTTT; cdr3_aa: CASSYPRHGTDTQYF
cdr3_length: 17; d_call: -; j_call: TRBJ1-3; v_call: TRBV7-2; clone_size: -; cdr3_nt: TGTGCCAGCAGCTTAAATTCAGGGGCCACCTCTGGAAACACCATATATTTT; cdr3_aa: CASSLNSGATSGNTIYF
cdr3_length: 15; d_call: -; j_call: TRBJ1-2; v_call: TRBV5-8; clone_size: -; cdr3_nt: TGTGCCAACCCGACCCTCGACAGGTCAGGGTATGGCTACACCTTC; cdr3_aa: CANPTLDRSGYGYTF
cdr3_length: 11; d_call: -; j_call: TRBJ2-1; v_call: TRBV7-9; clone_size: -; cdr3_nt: TGTGCCAGCAGCTTAGGCGTAGAGCAGTTCTTC; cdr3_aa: CASSLGVEQFF
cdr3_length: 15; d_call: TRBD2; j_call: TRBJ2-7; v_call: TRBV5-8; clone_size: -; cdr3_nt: TGTGCCAGCAGCTCGAGACTAGCGGGATGGAGCGAGCAGTACTTC; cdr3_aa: CASSSRLAGWSEQYF
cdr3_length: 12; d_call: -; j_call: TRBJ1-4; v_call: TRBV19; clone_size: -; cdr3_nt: TGTGCCAGTAGTGCAGGTGGTGAAAAACTGTTTTTT; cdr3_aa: CASSAGGEKLFF
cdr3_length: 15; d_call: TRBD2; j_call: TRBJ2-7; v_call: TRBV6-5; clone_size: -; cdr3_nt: TGTGCCAGCACCCAGTTGGCTAGCGGAGCCTACGAGCAGTACTTC; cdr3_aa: CASTQLASGAYEQYF
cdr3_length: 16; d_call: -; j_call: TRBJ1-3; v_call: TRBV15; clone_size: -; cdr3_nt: TGTGCCACCAGCAGAGCGCCCGGGGGTTTGGGAAACACCATATATTTT; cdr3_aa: CATSRAPGGLGNTIYF
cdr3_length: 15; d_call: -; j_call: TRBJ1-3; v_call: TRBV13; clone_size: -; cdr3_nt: TGTGCCAGCAGCCATGGGCTGAGCTCTGGAAACACCATATATTTT; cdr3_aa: CASSHGLSSGNTIYF
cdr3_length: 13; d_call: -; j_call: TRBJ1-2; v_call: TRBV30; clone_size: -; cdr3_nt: TGTGCCTGGAGTGTACCAGGGGTCTATGGCTACACCTTC; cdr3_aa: CAWSVPGVYGYTF
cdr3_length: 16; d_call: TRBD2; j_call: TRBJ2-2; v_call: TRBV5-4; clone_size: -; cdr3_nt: TGTGCCAGCAGCTCCCCGGGACTAGGGGGCACCGGGGAGCTGTTTTTT; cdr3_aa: CASSSPGLGGTGELFF
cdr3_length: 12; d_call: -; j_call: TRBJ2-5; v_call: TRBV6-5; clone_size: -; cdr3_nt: TGTGCCAGCAGAGGGGGAGGGGAGACCCAGTACTTC; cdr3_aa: CASRGGGETQYF